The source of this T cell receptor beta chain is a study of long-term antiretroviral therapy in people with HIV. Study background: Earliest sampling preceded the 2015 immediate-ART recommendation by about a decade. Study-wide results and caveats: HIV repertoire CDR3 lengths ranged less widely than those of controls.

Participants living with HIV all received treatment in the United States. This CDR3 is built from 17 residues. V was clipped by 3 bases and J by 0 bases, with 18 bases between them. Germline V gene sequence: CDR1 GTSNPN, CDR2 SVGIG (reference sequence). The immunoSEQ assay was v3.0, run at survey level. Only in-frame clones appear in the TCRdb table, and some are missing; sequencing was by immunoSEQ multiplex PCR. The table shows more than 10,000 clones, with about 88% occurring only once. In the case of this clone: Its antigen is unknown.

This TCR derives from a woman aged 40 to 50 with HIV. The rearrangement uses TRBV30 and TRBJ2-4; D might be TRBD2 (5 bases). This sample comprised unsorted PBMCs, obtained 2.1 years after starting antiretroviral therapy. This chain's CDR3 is CAWSVTRTLLAKNIQYF. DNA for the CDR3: TGTGCCTGGAGCGTGACGCGGACTCTGTTAGCCAAAAACATTCAGTACTTC. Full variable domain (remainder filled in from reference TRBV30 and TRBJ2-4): SQTIHQWPATLVQPVGSPLSLECTVEGTSNPNLYWYRQAAGRGLQLLFYSVGIGQISSEVPQNLSASRPQDRQFILSSKKLLLSDSGFYLCAWSVTRTLLAKNIQYFGAGTRLSVL.